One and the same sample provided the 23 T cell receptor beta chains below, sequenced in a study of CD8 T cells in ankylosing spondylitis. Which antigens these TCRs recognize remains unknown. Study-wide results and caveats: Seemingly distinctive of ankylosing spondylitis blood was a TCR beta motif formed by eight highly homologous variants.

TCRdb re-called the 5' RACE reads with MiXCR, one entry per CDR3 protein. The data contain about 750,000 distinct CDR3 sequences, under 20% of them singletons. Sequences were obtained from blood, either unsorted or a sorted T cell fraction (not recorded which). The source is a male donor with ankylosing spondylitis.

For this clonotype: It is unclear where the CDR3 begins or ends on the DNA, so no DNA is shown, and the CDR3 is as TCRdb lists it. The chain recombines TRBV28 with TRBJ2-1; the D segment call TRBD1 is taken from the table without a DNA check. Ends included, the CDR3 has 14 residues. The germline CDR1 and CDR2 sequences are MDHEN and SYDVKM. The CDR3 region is CASSSSDRVNEQFF.

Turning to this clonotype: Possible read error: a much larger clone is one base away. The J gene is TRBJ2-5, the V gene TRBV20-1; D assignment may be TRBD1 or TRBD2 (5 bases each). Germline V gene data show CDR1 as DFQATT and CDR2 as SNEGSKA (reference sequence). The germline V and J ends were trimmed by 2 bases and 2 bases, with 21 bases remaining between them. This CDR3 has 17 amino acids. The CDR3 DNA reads TGCAGTGCTAGAACACTAGTGGGGGAAATCTTTCAAGAGACCCAGTACTTC. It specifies CSARTLVGEIFQETQYF.

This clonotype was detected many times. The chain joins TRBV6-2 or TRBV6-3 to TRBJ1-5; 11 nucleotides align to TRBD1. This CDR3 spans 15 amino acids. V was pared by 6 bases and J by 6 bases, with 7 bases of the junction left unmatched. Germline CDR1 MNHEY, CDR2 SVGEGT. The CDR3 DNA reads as TGTGCCAGCAGGGGGACCGGGACAGGGGGTCAGCCCCAGCATTTT. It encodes CASRGTGTGGQPQHF.

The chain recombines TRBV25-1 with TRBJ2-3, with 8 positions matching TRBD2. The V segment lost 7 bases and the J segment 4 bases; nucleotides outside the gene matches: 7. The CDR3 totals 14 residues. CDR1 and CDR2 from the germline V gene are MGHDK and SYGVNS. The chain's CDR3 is CASKRELGPDTQYF. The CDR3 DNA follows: TGTGCCAGCAAGCGGGAGTTAGGTCCAGATACGCAGTATTTT.

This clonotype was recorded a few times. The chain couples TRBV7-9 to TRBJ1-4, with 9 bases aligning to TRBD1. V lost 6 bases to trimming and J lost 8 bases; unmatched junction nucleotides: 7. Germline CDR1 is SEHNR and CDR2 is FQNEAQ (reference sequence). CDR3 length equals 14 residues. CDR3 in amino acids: CASSTGQGPEKLFF. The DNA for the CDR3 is TGTGCCAGCAGTACGGGACAGGGTCCCGAAAAACTGTTTTTT.

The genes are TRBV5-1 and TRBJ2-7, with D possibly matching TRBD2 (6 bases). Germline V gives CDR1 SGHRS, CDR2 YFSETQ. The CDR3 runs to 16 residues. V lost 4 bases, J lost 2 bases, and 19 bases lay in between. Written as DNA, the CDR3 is TGCGCCAGCAGCCCCGACAGAGGACTACCAGCCTACGAGCAGTACTTC. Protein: CASSPDRGLPAYEQYF. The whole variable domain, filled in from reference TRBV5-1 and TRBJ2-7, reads KAGVTQTPRYLIKTRGQQVTLSCSPISGHRSVSWYQQTPGQGLQFLFEYFSETQRNKGNFPGRFSGRQFSNSRSEMNVSTLELGDSALYLCASSPDRGLPAYEQYFGPGTRLTVT.

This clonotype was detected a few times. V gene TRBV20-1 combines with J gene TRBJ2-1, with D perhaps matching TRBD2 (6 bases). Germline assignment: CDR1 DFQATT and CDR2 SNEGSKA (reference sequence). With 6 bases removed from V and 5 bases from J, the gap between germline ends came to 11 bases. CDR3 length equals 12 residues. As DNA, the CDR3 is TGCAGTGCATCGGGACTGAACAATGAGCAGTTCTTC. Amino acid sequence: CSASGLNNEQFF.

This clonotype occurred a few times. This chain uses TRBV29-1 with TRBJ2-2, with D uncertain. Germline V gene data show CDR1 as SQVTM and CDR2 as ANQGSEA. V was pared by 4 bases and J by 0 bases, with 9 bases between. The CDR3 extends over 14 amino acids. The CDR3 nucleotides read TGCAGCGTTGCCCTTTTTGCGAACACCGGGGAGCTGTTTTTT. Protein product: CSVALFANTGELFF.

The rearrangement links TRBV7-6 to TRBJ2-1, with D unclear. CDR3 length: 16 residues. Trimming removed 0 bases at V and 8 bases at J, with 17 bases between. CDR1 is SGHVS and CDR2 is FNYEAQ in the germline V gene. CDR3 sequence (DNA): TGTGCCAGCAGCTTAGCGTGGGCAAGAAGGGCCGATGAGCAGTTCTTC. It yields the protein CASSLAWARRADEQFF.

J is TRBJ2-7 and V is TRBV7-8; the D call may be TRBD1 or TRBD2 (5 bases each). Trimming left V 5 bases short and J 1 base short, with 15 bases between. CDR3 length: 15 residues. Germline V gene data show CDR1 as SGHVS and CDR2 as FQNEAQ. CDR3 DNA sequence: TGTGCCAGCAGCCCCGCATCAGGGAGTTCCTACGAGCAGTACTTC. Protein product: CASSPASGSSYEQYF.

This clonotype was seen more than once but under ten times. As DNA, the CDR3 is TGTGCCAGCAGTCCGACGGCGGGCGGGAGACCAAGAGATACGCAGTATTTT. Encoded protein: CASSPTAGGRPRDTQYF. The chain links TRBV27 to TRBJ2-3; 7 nucleotides agree with TRBD2. The trim removed 5 bases at V and 5 bases at J, leaving 16 bases unmatched. Germline V gives CDR1 MNHEY, CDR2 SMNVEV (reference sequence). The CDR3 is 17 residues long.

This CDR3 is CASSLSMVGGPLGELFF. The CDR3 DNA reads TGTGCCAGCAGTTTATCTATGGTAGGGGGCCCGCTCGGGGAGCTGTTTTTT. The chain has TRBV27 and TRBJ2-2; TRBD1 matches 7 bases. CDR1 is MNHEY and CDR2 is SMNVEV in the germline V gene (reference sequence). Trimming at V came to 0 bases and at J to 7 bases, leaving 11 bases not matched to a gene. This CDR3 has 17 residues.

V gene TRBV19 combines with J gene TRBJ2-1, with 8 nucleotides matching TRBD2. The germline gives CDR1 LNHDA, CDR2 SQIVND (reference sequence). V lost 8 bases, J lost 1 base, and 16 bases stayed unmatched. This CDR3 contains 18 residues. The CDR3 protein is CASYLSGGSLHSYNEQFF. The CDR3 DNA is TGTGCCAGTTATCTAAGCGGGGGATCCCTCCATTCCTACAATGAGCAGTTCTTC.

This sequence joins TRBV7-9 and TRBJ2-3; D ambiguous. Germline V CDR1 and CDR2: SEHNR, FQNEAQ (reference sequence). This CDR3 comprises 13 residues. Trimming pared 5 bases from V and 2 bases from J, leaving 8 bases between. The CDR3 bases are TGTGCCAGCAGCAAAGTGAACACAGATACGCAGTATTTT. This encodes CASSKVNTDTQYF.

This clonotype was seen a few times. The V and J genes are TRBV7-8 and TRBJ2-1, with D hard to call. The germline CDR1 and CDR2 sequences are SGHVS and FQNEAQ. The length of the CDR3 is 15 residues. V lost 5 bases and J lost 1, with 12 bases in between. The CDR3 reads CASSPRTRSYNEQFF. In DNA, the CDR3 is TGTGCCAGCAGCCCCAGGACGCGTTCCTACAATGAGCAGTTCTTC.

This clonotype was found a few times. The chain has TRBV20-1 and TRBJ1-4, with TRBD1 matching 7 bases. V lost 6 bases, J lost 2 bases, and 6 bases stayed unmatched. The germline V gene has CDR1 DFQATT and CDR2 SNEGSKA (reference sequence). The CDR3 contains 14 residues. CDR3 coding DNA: TGCAGTGCAGCAGGGGGTGTGACTAATGAAAAACTGTTTTTT. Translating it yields CSAAGGVTNEKLFF.

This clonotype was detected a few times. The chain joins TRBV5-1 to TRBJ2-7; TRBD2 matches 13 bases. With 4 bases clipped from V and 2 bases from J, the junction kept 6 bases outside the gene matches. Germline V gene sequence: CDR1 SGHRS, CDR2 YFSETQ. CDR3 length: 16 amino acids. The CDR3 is CASSIGGLAGTYEQYF. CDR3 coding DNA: TGCGCCAGCAGCATTGGGGGACTAGCGGGAACCTACGAGCAGTACTTC.

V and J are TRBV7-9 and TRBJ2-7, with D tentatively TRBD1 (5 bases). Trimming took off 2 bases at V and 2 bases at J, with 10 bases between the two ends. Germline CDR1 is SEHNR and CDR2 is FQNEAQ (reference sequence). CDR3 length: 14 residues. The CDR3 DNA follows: TGTGCCAGCAGCTTAAAGTCACAGGCCTACGAGCAGTACTTC. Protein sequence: CASSLKSQAYEQYF.

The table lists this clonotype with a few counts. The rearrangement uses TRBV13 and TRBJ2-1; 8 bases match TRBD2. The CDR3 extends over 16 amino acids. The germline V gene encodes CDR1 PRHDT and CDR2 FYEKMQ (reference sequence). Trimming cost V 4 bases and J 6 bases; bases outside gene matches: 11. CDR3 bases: TGTGCCAGCAGCTCGAGAAGCGGGAGTGGGCGCAATGAGCAGTTCTTC. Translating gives CASSSRSGSGRNEQFF.

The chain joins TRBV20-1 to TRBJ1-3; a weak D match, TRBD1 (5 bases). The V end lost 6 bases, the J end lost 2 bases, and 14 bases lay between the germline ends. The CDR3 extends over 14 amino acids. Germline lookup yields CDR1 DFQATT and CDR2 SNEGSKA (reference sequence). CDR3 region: CSAWARAAGNTIYF. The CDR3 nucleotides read TGCAGTGCCTGGGCCAGGGCTGCTGGAAACACCATATATTTT.

The chain's CDR3 is CASSLTGGASFGELFF. Written as DNA, the CDR3 is TGTGCCAGCAGCTTGACAGGGGGGGCCAGTTTCGGGGAGCTGTTTTTT. V gene TRBV5-5 combines with J gene TRBJ2-2; possibly TRBD1 for D (8 bases). CDR1 and CDR2 from the germline V gene are SGHKS and YYEKEE (reference sequence). This CDR3 comprises 16 residues. V was clipped by 1 base and J by 7 bases, with 17 bases between them.

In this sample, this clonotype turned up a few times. This chain's CDR3 is CASSLESHRTDTQYF. CDR3 DNA: TGCGCCAGCAGCTTGGAGTCTCACCGCACAGATACGCAGTATTTT. The chain has TRBV5-1 and TRBJ2-3, with D uncertain. Germline V lookup: CDR1 SGHRS, CDR2 YFSETQ. CDR3 size: 15 residues. The V end lost 0 bases, the J end lost 1 base, and 9 bases lay between the germline ends.

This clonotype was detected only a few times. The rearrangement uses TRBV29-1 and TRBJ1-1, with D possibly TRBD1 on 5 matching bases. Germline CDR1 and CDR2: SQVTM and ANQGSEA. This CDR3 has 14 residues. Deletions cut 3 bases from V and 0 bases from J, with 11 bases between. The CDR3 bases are TGCAGCGTTGACGGTACAGGTCTGAACACTGAAGCTTTCTTT. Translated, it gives CSVDGTGLNTEAFF. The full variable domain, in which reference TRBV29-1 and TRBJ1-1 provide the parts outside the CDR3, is SAVISQKPSRDICQRGTSLTIQCQVDSQVTMMFWYRQQPGQSLTLIATANQGSEATYESGFVIDKFPISRPNLTFSTLTVSNMSPEDSSIYLCSVDGTGLNTEAFFGQGTRLTVV.